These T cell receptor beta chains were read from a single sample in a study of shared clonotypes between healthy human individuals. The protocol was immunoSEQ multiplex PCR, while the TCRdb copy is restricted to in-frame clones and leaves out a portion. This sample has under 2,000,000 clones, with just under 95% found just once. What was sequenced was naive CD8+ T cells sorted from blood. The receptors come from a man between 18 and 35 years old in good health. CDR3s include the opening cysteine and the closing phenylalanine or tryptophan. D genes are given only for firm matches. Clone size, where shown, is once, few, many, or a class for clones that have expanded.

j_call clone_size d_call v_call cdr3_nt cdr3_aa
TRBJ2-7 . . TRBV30 TGTGCTTCCATCGCGGACTCAAGCTCCTACGAGCAGTACTTC CASIADSSSYEQYF
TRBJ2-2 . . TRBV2 TGTGCCAGCAGTGGGGTAGACACCTTGACCGGGGAGCTGTTTTTT CASSGVDTLTGELFF
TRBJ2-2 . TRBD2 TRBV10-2 TGCGCCAGCGGAGGTAGCGGGGGGGGAACCGGGGAGCTGTTTTTT CASGGSGGGTGELFF
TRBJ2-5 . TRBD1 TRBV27 TGTGCCAGCAGCCGGGACAGGAGGTTGGAGACCCAGTACTTC CASSRDRRLETQYF
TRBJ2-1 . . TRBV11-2 TGTGCCAGCAGCTTAGGACGGCGCAATGAGCAGTTCTTC CASSLGRRNEQFF
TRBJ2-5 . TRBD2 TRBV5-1 TGCGCCAGCAGCTCTATTTTCGGACTAGCGGGAGACCAGTACTTC CASSSIFGLAGDQYF
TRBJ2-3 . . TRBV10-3 TGTGCCACCCAGGGGCCTGACACAGATACGCAGTATTTT CATQGPDTDTQYF
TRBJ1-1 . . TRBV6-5 TGTGCCAGCAGTTACCAGGGTCGATTCACTGAAGCTTTCTTT CASSYQGRFTEAFF
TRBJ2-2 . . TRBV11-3 TGTGCCAGCAGCTTGGGACACACCGGGGAGCTGTTTTTT CASSLGHTGELFF
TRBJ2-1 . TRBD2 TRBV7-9 TGTGCCAGCAGCCCGCCCCCAGCGGGAGATAAAAATGAGCAGTTCTTC CASSPPPAGDKNEQFF
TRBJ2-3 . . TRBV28 TGTGCCAGCAGTTGGACCCAGGGCACAGATACGCAGTATTTT CASSWTQGTDTQYF
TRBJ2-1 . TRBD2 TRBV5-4 TGTGCCAGCAGCTTCGCGGGAGGGCCTTTTGAGCAGTTCTTC CASSFAGGPFEQFF
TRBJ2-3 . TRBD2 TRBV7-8 TGTGCCAGCAGCTTACCCGGGACTAGCGGGGGGGGCACAGATACGCAGTATTTT CASSLPGTSGGGTDTQYF
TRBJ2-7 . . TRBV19 TGTGCCAGTAGTATCCTTATGGGGGGTGGCGAGCAGTACTTC CASSILMGGGEQYF
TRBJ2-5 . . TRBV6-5 TGTGCCAGCAGCCGTGAAATAAGTGGGGAGACCCAGTACTTC CASSREISGETQYF
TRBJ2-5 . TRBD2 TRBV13 TGTGCCAGCAGCACGAGGACTAGCGGGATTTTAGAGACCCAGTACTTC CASSTRTSGILETQYF
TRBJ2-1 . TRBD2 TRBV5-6 TGTGCCAGCAGCTCTCCTAGCGGGGGGGCCGGTGAGCAGTTCTTC CASSSPSGGAGEQFF
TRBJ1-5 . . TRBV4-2 TGTGCCAGCAGCCAAGATAACGTAGATAGCAATCAGCCCCAGCATTTT CASSQDNVDSNQPQHF
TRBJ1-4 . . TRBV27 TGTGCCAGCAGTGACCAGGCAACGGGGGAAAAACTGTTTTTT CASSDQATGEKLFF
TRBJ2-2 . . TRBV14 TGTGCCAGCAGGGACAGCCCCACCGGGGAGCTGTTTTTT CASRDSPTGELFF
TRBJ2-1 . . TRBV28 TGTGCCAGCACCCCAAGGCCCCGCTCCTACAATGAGCAGTTCTTC CASTPRPRSYNEQFF
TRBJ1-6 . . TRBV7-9 TGTGCCAGCAGCTTAGAGGCGCAGGTCTCCTATAATTCACCCCTCCACTTT CASSLEAQVSYNSPLHF
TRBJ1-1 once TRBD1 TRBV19 TGTGCCAGTAGTATAGGACAGGGCGACACTGAAGCTTTCTTT CASSIGQGDTEAFF
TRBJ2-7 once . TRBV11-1 TGTGCCAGCAGCCCTAGAGACAGAACCTACGAGCAGTACTTC CASSPRDRTYEQYF
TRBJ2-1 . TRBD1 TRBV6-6 TGTGCCAGCGCTCCGGGACAGGGGTATGATGAGCAGTTCTTC CASAPGQGYDEQFF
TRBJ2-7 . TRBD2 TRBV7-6 TGTGCCAGCAGCTTCGGACTAGCGGGGAACGAGCAGTACTTC CASSFGLAGNEQYF
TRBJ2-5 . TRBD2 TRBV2 TGTGCCAGCAACGGGCTAGCGGGGGAGACCCAGTACTTC CASNGLAGETQYF
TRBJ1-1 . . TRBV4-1 TGCGCCAGCAGCCTCCCTGAGGGGAGGGGGGACGCTTTCTTT CASSLPEGRGDAFF
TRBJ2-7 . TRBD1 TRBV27 TGTGCCAGCAGCTCAAGAGCAGGTCAGGGGGACCCCGACGAGCAGTACTTC CASSSRAGQGDPDEQYF
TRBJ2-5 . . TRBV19 TGTGCCAGTAGTTCAGGGACATTCCAAGAGACCCAGTACTTC CASSSGTFQETQYF
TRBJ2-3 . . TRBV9 TGTGCCAGCAGCGTTGGAGAAGCCGTGACAGATACGCAGTATTTT CASSVGEAVTDTQYF
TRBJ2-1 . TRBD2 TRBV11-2 TGTGCCAGCAGCGACAGCGGGGGGGCCAGGGGCAATGAGCAGTTCTTC CASSDSGGARGNEQFF
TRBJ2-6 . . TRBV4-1 TGCGCCAGCAGCCCAGGGGCCTACTCTGGGGCCAACGTCCTGACTTTC CASSPGAYSGANVLTF
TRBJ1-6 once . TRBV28 TGTGCCAGCAGTTTATCTACAGGAGATAATTCACCCCTCCACTTT CASSLSTGDNSPLHF
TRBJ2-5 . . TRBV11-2 TGTGCCAGCAGCCTCGAGAGGGCATCCTTATACTTC CASSLERASLYF
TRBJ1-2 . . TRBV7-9 TGTGCCAGCAGCGCCGGAGCAGTGAACTATGGCTACACCTTC CASSAGAVNYGYTF
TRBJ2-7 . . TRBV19 TGTGCCAGTAGTATAACGGTTCAAGCCTACGAGCAGTACTTC CASSITVQAYEQYF
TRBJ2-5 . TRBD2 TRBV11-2 TGTGCCAGCAGCCTAGCGGGGGGCCATCCCCAAGAGACCCAGTACTTC CASSLAGGHPQETQYF
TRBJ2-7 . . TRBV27 TGTGCCAGCAGCCCCTCAGCAGGGCCAGTTTACTACGAGCAGTACTTC CASSPSAGPVYYEQYF
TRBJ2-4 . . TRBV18 TGTGCCAGCTCACCGGTTGTTACAGGCGAAGATACCAAAAACATTCAGTACTTC CASSPVVTGEDTKNIQYF
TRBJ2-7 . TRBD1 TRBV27 TGTGCCAGCAGTTTGTCTTCCGGGACAGGTCGCTACGAGCAGTACTTC CASSLSSGTGRYEQYF
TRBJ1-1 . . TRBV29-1 TGCAGCGTTGAAGGTCTTAACACTGAAGCTTTCTTT CSVEGLNTEAFF
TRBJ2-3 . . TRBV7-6 TGTGCCAGCAGCTTCCTAGTGGGAGCCGACACAGATACGCAGTATTTT CASSFLVGADTDTQYF
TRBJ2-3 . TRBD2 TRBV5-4 TGTGCCAGCAGCTTGGCAGCGGGGGGCCCAGATACGCAGTATTTT CASSLAAGGPDTQYF
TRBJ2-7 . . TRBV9 TGTGCCAGCAGCGGACACAGGGATCCCAGCTCCTACGAGCAGTACTTC CASSGHRDPSSYEQYF
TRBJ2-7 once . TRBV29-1 TGCAGCGGACGGGACTTTCGAACCGACGAGCAGTACTTC CSGRDFRTDEQYF
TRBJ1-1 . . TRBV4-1 TGCGCCAGCAGCCATTACACTGAAGCTTTCTTT CASSHYTEAFF
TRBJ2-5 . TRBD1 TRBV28 TGTGCCAGCAGCCAACGGACAGGGGATTTGGAGACCCAGTACTTC CASSQRTGDLETQYF
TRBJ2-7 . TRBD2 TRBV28 TGTGCCAGCAGTCTAGCGCTCGGGGGGGGTTACGAGCAGTACTTC CASSLALGGGYEQYF
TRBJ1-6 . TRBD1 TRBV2 TGTGCCAGCAGTGAAGAATTTTTCGGGTCCGAGACAGGGTGGGATTCACCCCTCCACTTT CASSEEFFGSETGWDSPLHF
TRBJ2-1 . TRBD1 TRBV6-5 TGTGCCAGCAGTTACTCGATAATTCAGGGGGAGTTCTTC CASSYSIIQGEFF
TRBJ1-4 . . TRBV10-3 TGTGCCAGCACCGGGAACAATGAAAAACTGTTTTTT CASTGNNEKLFF
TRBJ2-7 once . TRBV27 TGTGCCAGCAGTTTGGCCAGCGGATACTACGAGCAGTACTTC CASSLASGYYEQYF
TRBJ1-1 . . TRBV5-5 TGTGCCAGCAGCTTGTTTGGGGGGGCGATCACTGAAGCTTTCTTT CASSLFGGAITEAFF
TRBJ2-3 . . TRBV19 TGTGCCTATTATAGGGCGGATACTAGCACAGATACGCAGTATTTT CAYYRADTSTDTQYF